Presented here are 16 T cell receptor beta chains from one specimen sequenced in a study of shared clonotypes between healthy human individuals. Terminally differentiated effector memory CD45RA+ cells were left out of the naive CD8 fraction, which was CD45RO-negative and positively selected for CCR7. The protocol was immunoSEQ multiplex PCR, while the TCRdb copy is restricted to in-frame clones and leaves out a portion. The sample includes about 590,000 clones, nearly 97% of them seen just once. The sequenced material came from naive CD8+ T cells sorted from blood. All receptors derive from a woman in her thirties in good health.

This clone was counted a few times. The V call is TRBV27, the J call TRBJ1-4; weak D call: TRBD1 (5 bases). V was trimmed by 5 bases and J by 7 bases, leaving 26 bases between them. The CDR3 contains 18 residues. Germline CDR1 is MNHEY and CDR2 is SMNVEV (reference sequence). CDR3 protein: CASSPPPYVRGISEKLFF. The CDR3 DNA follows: TGTGCCAGCAGTCCCCCCCCGTATGTAAGGGGTATTAGTGAAAAACTGTTTTTT.

The CDR3: CASSWGQGTEAFF. The CDR3 DNA follows: TGTGCCAGCAGTTGGGGACAGGGCACTGAAGCTTTCTTT. The J gene is TRBJ1-1, the V gene TRBV6-6, with 9 bases matching TRBD1. Germline CDR1 MNHNY, CDR2 SVGAGI (reference sequence). Trimming cost V 4 bases and J 4 bases; bases outside gene matches: 1. This CDR3 spans 13 amino acids.

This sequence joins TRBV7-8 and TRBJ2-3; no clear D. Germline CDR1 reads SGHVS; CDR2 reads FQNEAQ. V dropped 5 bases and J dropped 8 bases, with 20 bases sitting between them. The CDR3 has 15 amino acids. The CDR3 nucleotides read TGTGCCAGCAGCATAACGACGGGCGTTAAGGGTACGCAGTATTTT. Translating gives CASSITTGVKGTQYF.

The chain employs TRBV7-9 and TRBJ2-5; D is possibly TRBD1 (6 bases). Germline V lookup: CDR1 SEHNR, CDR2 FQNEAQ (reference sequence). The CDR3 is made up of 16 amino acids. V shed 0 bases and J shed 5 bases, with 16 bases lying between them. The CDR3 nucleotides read TGTGCCAGCAGCTTAGCGGGACATAGCGTCTGGGAGACCCAGTACTTC. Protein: CASSLAGHSVWETQYF.

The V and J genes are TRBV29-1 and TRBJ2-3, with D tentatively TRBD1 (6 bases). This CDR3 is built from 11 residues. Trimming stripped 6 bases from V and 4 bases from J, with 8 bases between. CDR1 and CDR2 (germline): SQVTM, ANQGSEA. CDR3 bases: TGCAGCGTAGCAGGGGCAGATACGCAGTATTTT. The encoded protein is CSVAGADTQYF.

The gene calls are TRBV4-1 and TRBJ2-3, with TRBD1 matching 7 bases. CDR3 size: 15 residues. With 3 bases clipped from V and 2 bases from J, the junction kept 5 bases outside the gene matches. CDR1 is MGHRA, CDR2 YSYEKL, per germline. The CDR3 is CASSQTGQYTDTQYF. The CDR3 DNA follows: TGCGCCAGCAGCCAGACGGGACAGTACACAGATACGCAGTATTTT.

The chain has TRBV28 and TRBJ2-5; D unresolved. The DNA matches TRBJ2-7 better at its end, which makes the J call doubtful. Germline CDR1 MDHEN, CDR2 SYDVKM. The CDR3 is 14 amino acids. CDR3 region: CASSFRGENYEQYF. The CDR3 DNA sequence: TGTGCCAGCAGTTTTAGAGGTGAAAACTACGAGCAGTACTTC.

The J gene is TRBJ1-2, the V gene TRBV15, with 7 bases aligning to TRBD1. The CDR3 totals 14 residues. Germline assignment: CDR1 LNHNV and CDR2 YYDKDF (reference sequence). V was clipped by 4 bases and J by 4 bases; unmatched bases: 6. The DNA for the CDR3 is TGTGCCACCAGCAAAACAGGGGAAGGCTATGGCTACACCTTC. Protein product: CATSKTGEGYGYTF.

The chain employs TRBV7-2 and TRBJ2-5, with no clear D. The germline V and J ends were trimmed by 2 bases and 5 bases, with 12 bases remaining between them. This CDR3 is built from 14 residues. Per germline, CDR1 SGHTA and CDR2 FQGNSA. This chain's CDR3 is CASSLSENYETQYF. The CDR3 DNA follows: TGTGCCAGCAGCTTATCCGAGAATTACGAGACCCAGTACTTC.

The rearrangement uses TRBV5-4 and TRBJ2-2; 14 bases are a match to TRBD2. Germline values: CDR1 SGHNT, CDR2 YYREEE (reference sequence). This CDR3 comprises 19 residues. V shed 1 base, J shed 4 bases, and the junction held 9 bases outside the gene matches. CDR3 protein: CASSLSPGLAGVSTGELFF. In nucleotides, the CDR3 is TGTGCCAGCAGCTTGAGTCCGGGACTAGCGGGAGTGAGCACCGGGGAGCTGTTTTTT.

The CDR3: CASSLTGSQQFF. CDR3 bases: TGTGCCAGCAGCTTGACGGGATCGCAGCAGTTCTTC. The chain couples TRBV11-2 to TRBJ2-1; weak D call: TRBD2 (5 bases). V gave up 3 bases and J gave up 11 bases, with 11 bases separating them. Germline CDR1 reads SGHAT; CDR2 reads FQNNGV. This CDR3 has 12 amino acids. Together with reference TRBV11-2 and TRBJ2-1, the CDR3 gives the full variable domain: EAGVAQSPRYKIIEKRQSVAFWCNPISGHATLYWYQQILGQGPKLLIQFQNNGVVDDSQLPKDRFSAERLKGVDSTLKIQPAKLEDSAVYLCASSLTGSQQFFGPGTRLTVL.

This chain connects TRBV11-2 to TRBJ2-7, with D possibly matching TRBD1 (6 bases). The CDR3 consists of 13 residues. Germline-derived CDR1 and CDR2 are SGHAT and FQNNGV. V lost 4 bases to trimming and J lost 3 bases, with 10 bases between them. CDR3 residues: CASSWDTIYEQYF. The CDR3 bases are TGTGCCAGCAGCTGGGACACGATCTACGAGCAGTACTTC.

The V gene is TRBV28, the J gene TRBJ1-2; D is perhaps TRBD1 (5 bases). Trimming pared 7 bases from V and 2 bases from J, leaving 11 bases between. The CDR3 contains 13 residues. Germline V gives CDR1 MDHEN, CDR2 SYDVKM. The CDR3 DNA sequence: TGTGCCAGCATGAGGAAGGGGAACTATGGCTACACCTTC. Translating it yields CASMRKGNYGYTF.

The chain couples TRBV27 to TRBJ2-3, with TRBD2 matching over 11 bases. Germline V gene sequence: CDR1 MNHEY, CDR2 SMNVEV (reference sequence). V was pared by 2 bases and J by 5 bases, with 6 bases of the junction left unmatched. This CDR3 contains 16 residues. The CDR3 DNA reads TGTGCCAGCAGTTTAGGGACTAGCGGCCCTGAAGATACGCAGTATTTT. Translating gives CASSLGTSGPEDTQYF.

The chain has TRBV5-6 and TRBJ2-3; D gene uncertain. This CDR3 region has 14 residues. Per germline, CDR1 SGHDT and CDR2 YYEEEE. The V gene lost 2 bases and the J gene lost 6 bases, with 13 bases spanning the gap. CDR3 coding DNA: TGTGCCAGCAGCTTATCTTTTCCCCCGGATACGCAGTATTTT. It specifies CASSLSFPPDTQYF.

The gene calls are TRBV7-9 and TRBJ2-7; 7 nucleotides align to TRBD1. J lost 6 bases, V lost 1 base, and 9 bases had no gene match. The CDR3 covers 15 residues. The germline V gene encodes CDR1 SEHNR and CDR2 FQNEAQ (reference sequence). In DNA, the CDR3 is TGTGCCAGCAGCTTAGTCCAGGGGGAGATGAGCGAGCAGTACTTC. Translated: CASSLVQGEMSEQYF.